The 30 T cell receptor beta chains below come from one sample, sequenced in a study of T cell responses to AZD1222 COVID-19 vaccine. Produced via immunoSEQ multiplex PCR; TCRdb's table is partial and in-frame only. This sample has roughly 150,000 clones, with 80% to 90% found just once. The source material was peripheral blood, sampled after recovery from COVID-19. These receptors all come from an adult who had recovered from COVID-19.

This chain joins TRBV28 and TRBJ1-3; perhaps TRBD1 as D (6 bases). The germline V gene encodes CDR1 MDHEN and CDR2 SYDVKM. The length of the CDR3 is 18 residues. The ends were cut back, 3 bases at V and 4 bases at J, with 22 bases in the middle. This CDR3 reads CASSFGTSRRAPGNTIYF. The DNA for the CDR3 is TGTGCCAGCAGTTTTGGGACAAGCAGGAGGGCGCCCGGAAACACCATATATTTT. The variable domain in full, completed from reference TRBV28 and TRBJ1-3, reads DVKVTQSSRYLVKRTGEKVFLECVQDMDHENMFWYRQDPGLGLRLIYFSYDVKMKEKGDIPEGYSVSREKKERFSLILESASTNQTSMYLCASSFGTSRRAPGNTIYFGEGSWLTVV.

This chain connects TRBV28 to TRBJ2-4; D might be TRBD1 (5 bases). CDR1 is MDHEN and CDR2 is SYDVKM in the germline V gene. V was shortened by 2 bases and J by 3 bases, with 14 bases between the two germline ends. The length of the CDR3 is 16 residues. CDR3: CASSLRVQAIKNIQYF. CDR3 bases: TGTGCCAGCAGTTTAAGGGTACAGGCTATCAAAAACATTCAGTACTTC.

V and J are TRBV15 and TRBJ2-6; TRBD2 might be the D (5 bases). The V gene's germline CDR1 is LNHNV and CDR2 YYDKDF (reference sequence). This CDR3 has 18 residues. V lost 1 base, J lost 2 bases, and 15 bases lay in between. The CDR3 region is CATSRGGLAGAGANVLTF. As DNA, the CDR3 is TGTGCCACCAGCAGAGGAGGGCTGGCTGGCGCTGGGGCCAACGTCCTGACTTTC. Filled out from reference TRBV15 and TRBJ2-6, the complete variable domain reads DAMVIQNPRYQVTQFGKPVTLSCSQTLNHNVMYWYQQKSSQAPKLLFHYYDKDFNNEADTPDNFQSRRPNTSFCFLDIRSPGLGDTAMYLCATSRGGLAGAGANVLTFGAGSRLTVL.

This chain connects TRBV7-9 to TRBJ2-7; D is uncertain. The CDR3 length is 15 residues. Germline V gene lookup returns CDR1 SEHNR and CDR2 FQNEAQ (reference sequence). V lost 5 bases and J 0 bases, leaving 14 bases between the germline ends. Here the CDR3 reads CASSPIAAISYEQYF. For the CDR3, the DNA is TGTGCCAGCAGCCCGATCGCAGCGATCTCCTACGAGCAGTACTTC.

V usage is TRBV9 and J usage is TRBJ1-3, with D uncertain. The CDR3 runs 15 residues. Germline-derived CDR1 and CDR2 are SGDLS and YYNGEE. Trimming pared 0 bases from V and 2 bases from J, leaving 9 bases between. Here the CDR3 reads CASSVEGSPGNTIYF. Here the CDR3 DNA reads TGTGCCAGCAGCGTAGAAGGTTCACCTGGAAACACCATATATTTT.

This clone occurred once. The rearrangement joins TRBV4-2 to TRBJ2-7; D is unresolved. Per germline, CDR1 LGHNA and CDR2 YNFKEQ. This CDR3 has 12 amino acids. V shed 3 bases and J shed 6 bases, with 9 bases lying between them. CDR3 protein: CASSQGSGEQYF. The CDR3 DNA is TGTGCCAGCAGCCAGGGGTCAGGCGAGCAGTACTTC.

V is TRBV28 and J is TRBJ1-1; TRBD1 might be the D (6 bases). The germline V and J ends were trimmed by 5 bases and 5 bases, with 18 bases remaining between them. The CDR3 covers 15 residues. Germline V lookup: CDR1 MDHEN, CDR2 SYDVKM. In nucleotides, the CDR3 is TGTGCCAGCAGTCCCTCGCAGGGGCTGGGGACTGAAGCTTTCTTT. It translates to CASSPSQGLGTEAFF.

In its sample, this clone was seen a few times. In DNA, the CDR3 is TGTGCCAGCAGAGAGGACTCTCTTCAGCCCCAGCATTTT. It yields the protein CASREDSLQPQHF. The J gene is TRBJ1-5, the V gene TRBV6-6; D is ambiguous. CDR1 and CDR2 (germline): MNHNY, SVGAGI (reference sequence). The CDR3 sequence is 13 residues long. Trimming removed 6 bases from V and 6 bases from J, with 12 bases in between.

The J gene is TRBJ1-5, the V gene TRBV2; maybe TRBD1 (5 bases). Per the germline V gene, CDR1 is SNHLY and CDR2 is FYNNEI. This CDR3 region has 16 residues. V shed 6 bases and J shed 3 bases, with 18 bases lying between them. The CDR3, as DNA: TGTGCCAGCAGGCCGACCTCAGGGAATCCCAATCAGCCCCAGCATTTT. As protein: CASRPTSGNPNQPQHF. Full variable domain (remainder filled in from reference TRBV2 and TRBJ1-5): EPEVTQTPSHQVTQMGQEVILRCVPISNHLYFYWYRQILGQKVEFLVSFYNNEISEKSEIFDDQFSVERPDGSNFTLKIRSTKLEDSAMYFCASRPTSGNPNQPQHFGDGTRLSIL.

This clone was observed a handful of times. The chain joins TRBV25-1 to TRBJ1-1; no clear D gene. CDR3 length: 13 residues. Trimming removed 8 bases at V and 5 bases at J, with 15 bases between. Germline-derived CDR1 and CDR2 are MGHDK and SYGVNS. The DNA for the CDR3 is TGTGCCAGCCAATCATATGGAGGGACTGAAGCTTTCTTT. Its protein product is CASQSYGGTEAFF. Using reference TRBV25-1 and TRBJ1-1 for the parts outside the CDR3, the full variable domain is EADIYQTPRYLVIGTGKKITLECSQTMGHDKMYWYQQDPGMELHLIHYSYGVNSTEKGDLSSESTVSRIRTEHFPLTLESARPSHTSQYLCASQSYGGTEAFFGQGTRLTVV.

The DNA for the CDR3 is TGTGCCAGCAGCGAGGACAGGAGGGACACTGAAGCTTTCTTT. Translating it yields CASSEDRRDTEAFF. V gene TRBV5-4 combines with J gene TRBJ1-1; the match to TRBD1 covers 7 bases. Germline-derived CDR1 and CDR2 are SGHNT and YYREEE (reference sequence). The CDR3 loop spans 14 amino acids. The V segment lost 4 bases and the J segment 3 bases; nucleotides outside the gene matches: 6.

The chain employs TRBV28 and TRBJ1-1; possible D gene TRBD1, 5 bases. Deletions cut 1 base from V and 1 base from J, with 10 bases between. There are 15 residues in the CDR3. CDR1 is MDHEN and CDR2 is SYDVKM in the germline V gene. CDR3: CASSLLGPSNTEAFF. The DNA for the CDR3 is TGTGCCAGCAGTTTATTGGGACCTTCGAACACTGAAGCTTTCTTT.

This clone has only a few counts. J is TRBJ1-6 and V is TRBV18; D unresolved. Germline CDR1 KGHSH, CDR2 LQKENI. This CDR3 region has 17 residues. Trimming stripped 6 bases from V and 0 bases from J, with 15 bases between. The DNA of the CDR3 is TGTGCCAGCTCTCTATACTCCCAGAGCTCCTATAATTCACCCCTCCACTTT. Amino acids: CASSLYSQSSYNSPLHF.

The J gene is TRBJ1-5, the V gene TRBV19; D is possibly TRBD1 (6 bases). Germline V lookup: CDR1 LNHDA, CDR2 SQIVND (reference sequence). There are 16 residues in the CDR3. Trimming took 5 bases from V and 1 from J, leaving 15 bases between them. The CDR3 bases are TGTGCCAGTAGTCCAAGAGGGGGGGTGAGCAATCAGCCCCAGCATTTT. This sequence encodes CASSPRGGVSNQPQHF.

A few counts support this clone. The CDR3 nucleotides read TGTGCCAGCAGCAGACCCTTGGGGGGAACCGGGGAGCTGTTTTTT. Translated: CASSRPLGGTGELFF. V is TRBV9 and J is TRBJ2-2; perhaps TRBD2 as D (6 bases). The germline V and J ends were trimmed by 4 bases and 5 bases, with 15 bases remaining between them. The CDR3 covers 15 residues. The germline CDR1 and CDR2 sequences are SGDLS and YYNGEE.

This clone was detected a few times. At one end, the junction sequence differs from germline, possibly due to a read error. The rearrangement joins TRBV5-6 to TRBJ2-7, with 9 bases that match TRBD2. CDR1 and CDR2 (germline): SGHDT, YYEEEE. This CDR3 has 11 amino acids. As DNA, the CDR3 is TGTGCCAGCAGCGCCGGGACTAGCAGACACTTC. Amino acid sequence: CASSAGTSRHF.

The chain joins TRBV6-6 to TRBJ2-2, with D uncertain. Germline V lookup: CDR1 MNHNY, CDR2 SVGAGI (reference sequence). Trimming left V 5 bases short and J 5 bases short, with 18 bases between. The CDR3 has 16 amino acids. DNA for the CDR3: TGTGCCAGCAGTCACCCCGCGATCCGACGGACCGGGGAGCTGTTTTTT. Its translation is CASSHPAIRRTGELFF.

The V call is TRBV7-2, the J call TRBJ2-3, with TRBD2 as a possible D gene (7 bases). The CDR3 has 16 residues. V gave up 1 base and J gave up 2 bases, with 13 bases separating them. Germline values: CDR1 SGHTA, CDR2 FQGNSA. CDR3 residues: CASSLDPGGPTDTQYF. DNA of the CDR3: TGTGCCAGCAGCTTAGATCCGGGGGGCCCCACAGATACGCAGTATTTT.

The chain joins TRBV9 to TRBJ2-2; D is ambiguous. Looked up from germline, CDR1 is SGDLS and CDR2 is YYNGEE. V was clipped by 0 bases and J by 6 bases, with 12 bases between them. This CDR3 is built from 15 residues. CDR3 nucleotides: TGTGCCAGCAGCGTAGAGGCCGAGTTTTCCGGGGAGCTGTTTTTT. Its translation: CASSVEAEFSGELFF.

The chain is built from TRBV28 and TRBJ1-1; D is ambiguous. V dropped 3 bases and J dropped 7 bases, with 6 bases sitting between them. Germline assignment: CDR1 MDHEN and CDR2 SYDVKM. The CDR3 is 11 amino acids. The CDR3 loop reads CASSLSREAFF. The CDR3 bases are TGTGCCAGCAGTTTGTCGCGTGAAGCTTTCTTT.

The genes are TRBV6-5 and TRBJ1-6; no clear D. The ends were cut back, 2 bases at V and 6 bases at J, with 5 bases in the middle. The CDR3 sequence is 13 residues long. CDR1 MNHEY and CDR2 SVGAGI come from the germline V gene. The CDR3 region is CASSYAANSPLHF. The CDR3 DNA sequence: TGTGCCAGCAGTTACGCAGCTAATTCACCCCTCCACTTT.

V is TRBV7-2 and J is TRBJ2-3, with a weak D call TRBD1 (6 bases). V lost 1 base, J lost 9 bases, and 11 bases lay in between. Germline values: CDR1 SGHTA, CDR2 FQGNSA. CDR3 size: 13 residues. The CDR3 spells CASSLGSRGTQYF. Here the CDR3 DNA reads TGTGCCAGCAGCTTAGGGTCCAGGGGAACGCAGTATTTT.

The chain carries TRBV28 and TRBJ1-5; the D is unclear. Trimming removed 9 bases from V and 0 bases from J, with 9 bases in between. The CDR3 contains 13 residues. CDR1 MDHEN and CDR2 SYDVKM come from the germline V gene. Here the CDR3 reads CASRKNSNQPQHF. The CDR3 nucleotides are TGTGCCAGTAGGAAGAATAGCAATCAGCCCCAGCATTTT.

V is TRBV3-1 (or the pseudogene TRBV3-2) and J is TRBJ1-1; no clear D gene. The V end lost 4 bases, the J end lost 2 bases, and 11 bases lay between the germline ends. Germline V gene lookup returns CDR1 LGHDT and CDR2 YNNKEL (reference sequence). The CDR3 runs 14 residues. The CDR3 DNA sequence: TGTGCCAGCAGCCCCTCCGCACAAAACACTGAAGCTTTCTTT. It codes for CASSPSAQNTEAFF.

The V call is TRBV29-1, the J call TRBJ1-1; 8 bases match TRBD1. Germline V gene sequence: CDR1 SQVTM, CDR2 ANQGSEA. The CDR3 is 11 residues long. V lost 7 bases to trimming and J lost 10 bases; unmatched junction nucleotides: 8. CDR3 amino acids: CSAGTGRGAFF. The CDR3 nucleotides are TGCAGCGCCGGGACAGGTCGAGGAGCTTTCTTT. The full variable domain, its missing parts supplied by reference TRBV29-1 and TRBJ1-1, is SAVISQKPSRDICQRGTSLTIQCQVDSQVTMMFWYRQQPGQSLTLIATANQGSEATYESGFVIDKFPISRPNLTFSTLTVSNMSPEDSSIYLCSAGTGRGAFFGQGTRLTVV.

The V and J genes are TRBV5-4 and TRBJ2-7, with D unclear. V lost 3 bases, J lost 0 bases, and 10 bases lay in between. This CDR3 comprises 14 residues. Germline V gene data show CDR1 as SGHNT and CDR2 as YYREEE (reference sequence). For the CDR3, the DNA is TGTGCCAGCAGCTCGGCTGGCGGCTCCTACGAGCAGTACTTC. This sequence encodes CASSSAGGSYEQYF.

The V gene is TRBV11-2, the J gene TRBJ1-1; weak D call: TRBD1 (5 bases). Trimming cost V 5 bases and J 4 bases, with 14 bases left between them. This CDR3 comprises 14 residues. Germline V gene lookup returns CDR1 SGHAT and CDR2 FQNNGV. Here the CDR3 reads CASSLGEGSTEAFF. The CDR3 DNA sequence: TGTGCCAGCAGCCTGGGGGAGGGATCCACTGAAGCTTTCTTT.

The chain employs TRBV18 and TRBJ2-7; the D is unclear. CDR1 is KGHSH and CDR2 is LQKENI in the germline V gene. There are 14 residues in the CDR3. Trimming pared 1 base from V and 5 bases from J, leaving 12 bases between. CDR3 coding DNA: TGTGCCAGCTCACCACGGCCTTTCACGGACGAGCAGTACTTC. It translates to CASSPRPFTDEQYF.

This chain joins TRBV2 and TRBJ1-1; D remains ambiguous. V gave up 5 bases and J gave up 7 bases, with 11 bases separating them. The V gene's germline CDR1 is SNHLY and CDR2 FYNNEI. The CDR3 extends over 12 amino acids. CDR3 DNA sequence: TGTGCCAGCAGTTGGACCGGGGTTGAAGCTTTCTTT. It translates to CASSWTGVEAFF.

V is TRBV3-1 (or the pseudogene TRBV3-2) and J is TRBJ1-6; 7 bases line up with TRBD1. Per germline, CDR1 LGHDT and CDR2 YNNKEL (reference sequence). The CDR3 loop spans 14 amino acids. V shed 5 bases, J shed 7 bases, and the junction held 5 bases outside the gene matches. The CDR3 bases are TGTGCCAGCAGCTTGCAGGGGGGGAATTCACCCCTCCACTTT. Amino acid sequence: CASSLQGGNSPLHF.